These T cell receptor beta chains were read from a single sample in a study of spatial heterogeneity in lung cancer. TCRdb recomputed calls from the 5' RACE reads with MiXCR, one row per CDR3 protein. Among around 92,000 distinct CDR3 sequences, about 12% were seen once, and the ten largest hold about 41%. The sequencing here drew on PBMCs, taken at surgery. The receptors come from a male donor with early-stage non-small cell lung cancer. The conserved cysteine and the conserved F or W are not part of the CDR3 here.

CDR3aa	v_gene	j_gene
ATRGSGGTDTQY	TRBV28	TRBJ2-3
ASSLAGVADTQY	TRBV7-9	TRBJ2-3
ASIRTGTPSEQF	TRBV7-8	TRBJ2-1
ASSPPGSGVRELF	TRBV5-4	TRBJ2-2
ASSLGGRDTQY	TRBV27	TRBJ2-3
SARDMLQGINYGYT	TRBV20-1	TRBJ1-2
ATSTGVRGDTQY	TRBV24-1	TRBJ2-3
SAYRMNTEAF	TRBV20-1	TRBJ1-1
ASSRKSGSGADTQY	TRBV11-2	TRBJ2-3
SVLKGEDYGYT	TRBV29-1	TRBJ1-2